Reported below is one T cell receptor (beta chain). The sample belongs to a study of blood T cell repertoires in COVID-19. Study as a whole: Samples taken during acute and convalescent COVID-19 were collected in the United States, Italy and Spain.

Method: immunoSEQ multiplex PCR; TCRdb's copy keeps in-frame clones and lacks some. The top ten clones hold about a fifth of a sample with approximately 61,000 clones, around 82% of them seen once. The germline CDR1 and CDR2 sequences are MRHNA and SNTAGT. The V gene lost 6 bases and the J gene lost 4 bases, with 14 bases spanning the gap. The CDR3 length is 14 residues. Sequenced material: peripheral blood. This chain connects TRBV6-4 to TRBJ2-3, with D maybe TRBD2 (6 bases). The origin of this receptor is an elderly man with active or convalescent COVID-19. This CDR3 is CASSITSYADTQYF. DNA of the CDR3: TGTGCCAGCAGCATTACTAGCTATGCAGATACGCAGTATTTT.